The 8 T cell receptor beta chains listed next were all sequenced from one sample in a study of blood T cell repertoires in COVID-19. Data came from immunoSEQ multiplex PCR; TCRdb stores just in-frame clones and leaves some out. The sample carries 150,000 to 200,000 clones, more than 60% recorded once. Sequences were obtained from peripheral blood. These receptor sequences come from a man aged 65 to 85 with acute or convalescent COVID-19.

This clone came up once. The CDR3 DNA reads TGTGCCAGCTCACCACCGGCCGGGACAGACACTGAAGCTTTCTTT. Translation: CASSPPAGTDTEAFF. The chain uses TRBV18 and TRBJ1-1; 7 bases line up with TRBD1. Per the germline V gene, CDR1 is KGHSH and CDR2 is LQKENI. This CDR3 has 15 residues. J gave up 3 bases and V 0 bases, and 4 bases lay outside the gene matches.

J is TRBJ1-1 and V is TRBV27; D is possibly TRBD1 (5 bases). Germline lookup yields CDR1 MNHEY and CDR2 SMNVEV (reference sequence). Deletions cut 0 bases from V and 7 bases from J, with 9 bases between. The CDR3 has 13 amino acids. Here the CDR3 DNA reads TGTGCCAGCAGTTTATCCGGGGGAAATGAAGCTTTCTTT. It specifies CASSLSGGNEAFF.

This chain joins TRBV29-1 and TRBJ2-3, with 8 bases matching TRBD1. The CDR3 is 14 amino acids. CDR1 is SQVTM and CDR2 is ANQGSEA in the germline V gene. J lost 5 bases, V lost 6 bases, and 10 bases had no gene match. CDR3 residues: CSVDQGARLDTQYF. The CDR3 region has the DNA TGCAGCGTGGACCAGGGGGCGCGTTTAGATACGCAGTATTTT.

This chain links TRBV18 with TRBJ2-2; the D gene is possibly TRBD1 (6 bases). With 5 bases removed from V and 1 base from J, the gap between germline ends came to 11 bases. This CDR3 contains 15 residues. Per germline, CDR1 KGHSH and CDR2 LQKENI. The DNA for the CDR3 is TGTGCCAGCTCAACTACGGGACAGAACACCGGGGAGCTGTTTTTT. Protein: CASSTTGQNTGELFF. The whole variable domain, remainder taken from reference TRBV18 and TRBJ2-2, is NAGVMQNPRHLVRRRGQEARLRCSPMKGHSHVYWYRQLPEEGLKFMVYLQKENIIDESGMPKERFSAEFPKEGPSILRIQQVVRGDSAAYFCASSTTGQNTGELFFGEGSRLTVL.

J is TRBJ2-2 and V is TRBV29-1; TRBD1 agrees at 9 bases. CDR3 length: 13 amino acids. V lost 8 bases, J lost 4 bases, and 5 bases stayed unmatched. Looked up from germline, CDR1 is SQVTM and CDR2 is ANQGSEA. Here the CDR3 reads CSTGGSSTGELFF. CDR3 DNA: TGCAGCACAGGGGGCTCGTCCACCGGGGAGCTGTTTTTT.

The genes are TRBV28 and TRBJ2-1, with 10 positions matching TRBD2. The germline V gene encodes CDR1 MDHEN and CDR2 SYDVKM. This CDR3 is 15 amino acids long. The trim removed 7 bases at V and 2 bases at J, leaving 5 bases unmatched. CDR3 sequence reads: CASTLTSGPYNEQFF. DNA of the CDR3: TGTGCCAGCACCCTGACTAGCGGGCCCTACAATGAGCAGTTCTTC.

The J gene is TRBJ2-2, the V gene TRBV24-1; TRBD1 matches 10 bases. Germline V CDR1 and CDR2: KGHDR, SFDVKD. J was trimmed by 3 bases and V by 4 bases; bases with no gene match: 4. This CDR3 is 16 amino acids long. The CDR3 nucleotides are TGTGCCACCAGTGACCGCGGACAGGGGGACACCGGGGAGCTGTTTTTT. As protein: CATSDRGQGDTGELFF.

V usage is TRBV6-1 and J usage is TRBJ1-1, with TRBD1 as a possible D gene (5 bases). The V gene's germline CDR1 is MNHNS and CDR2 SASEGT. V shed 2 bases and J shed 9 bases, with 10 bases lying between them. This CDR3 spans 12 amino acids. The CDR3, as DNA: TGTGCCAGCAGTGAATGGCGGGGGAAAGCTTTCTTT. Translating gives CASSEWRGKAFF.